This TCR beta chain came from a study of radiation and T cells in renal cell carcinoma. Time point specified: baseline pretreatment blood. As for treatment: 15 Gy SBRT to primary tumor, nephrectomy 4 weeks later. V lost 4 bases, J lost 0 bases, and 10 bases lay in between. CDR1 SGHTA and CDR2 FQGNSA come from the germline V gene. The CDR3 length is 15 residues. This table comes from immunoSEQ multiplex PCR, and its TCRdb copy is limited to in-frame clones, with some not included. The repertoire includes 150,000 or so clones, 88% of them detected once, and 3.5% to 5% sits in the top ten. The chain joins TRBV7-2 to TRBJ1-3; D might be TRBD1 (6 bases). The clonotype originates from a woman aged 70-85 years with renal cell carcinoma. The sample consisted of blood, taken from a patient whose treatment included radiotherapy and nephrectomy. CDR3 nucleotides: TGTGCCAGCAGCTCGACAGGCAGCTCTGGAAACACCATATATTTT. Translating gives CASSSTGSSGNTIYF.